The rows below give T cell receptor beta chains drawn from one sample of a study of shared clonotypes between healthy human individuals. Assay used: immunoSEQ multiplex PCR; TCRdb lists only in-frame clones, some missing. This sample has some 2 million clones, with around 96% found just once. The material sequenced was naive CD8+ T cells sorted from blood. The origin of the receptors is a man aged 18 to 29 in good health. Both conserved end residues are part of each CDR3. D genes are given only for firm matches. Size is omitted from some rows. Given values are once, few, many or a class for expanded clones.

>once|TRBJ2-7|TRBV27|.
TGTGCCAGCAGTTCACCGGGCCATAGCTCCTACGAGCAGTACTTC
CASSSPGHSSYEQYF
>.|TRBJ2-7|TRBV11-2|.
TGTGCCAGCAGCCAGACGGAGGGGGTTTCCTACGAGCAGTACTTC
CASSQTEGVSYEQYF
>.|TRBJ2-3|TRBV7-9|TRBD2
TGTGCCAGCAGTCAAACGCTAGCGGGGGGGCCTTCAGATACGCAGTATTTT
CASSQTLAGGPSDTQYF
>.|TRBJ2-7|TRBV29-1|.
TGCAGCGTAGTGGGACAAGGCTACGAGCAGTACTTC
CSVVGQGYEQYF
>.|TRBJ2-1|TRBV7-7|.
TGTGCTAGCAGCCGGGACCTTACCCCGGGCAATGAGCAGTTCTTC
CASSRDLTPGNEQFF
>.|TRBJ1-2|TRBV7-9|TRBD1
TGTGCCAGCAGCTTAGGGACAGGGCCCAATGGCTACACCTTC
CASSLGTGPNGYTF
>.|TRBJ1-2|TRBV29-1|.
TGCAGCGTTGAAGATGGCAGGAACTATGGCTACACCTTC
CSVEDGRNYGYTF
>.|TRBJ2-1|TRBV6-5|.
TGTGCCAGCAGTTACTCGAGTCCGCCGCTGGAGCAGTTCTTC
CASSYSSPPLEQFF
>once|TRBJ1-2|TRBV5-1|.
TGCGCCAGCAGCTTGGTGGCAGCCGACTATGGCTACACCTTC
CASSLVAADYGYTF
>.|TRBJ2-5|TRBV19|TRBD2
TGTGCCAGTAGTCCCAGCGGGGGGGCGGATGGGACCCAGTACTTC
CASSPSGGADGTQYF
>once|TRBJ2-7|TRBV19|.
TGTGCCAGTAGTGCCGCGAACTCACAGACCTACGAGCAGTACTTC
CASSAANSQTYEQYF
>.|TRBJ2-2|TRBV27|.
TGTGCCAGCAGCTGGCTTACGACGGGACGAATGGAGCTGTTTTTT
CASSWLTTGRMELFF
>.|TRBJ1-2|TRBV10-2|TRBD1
TGCGCCAGCTCTGAGGGGGCAGGGACCATCTATGGCTACACCTTC
CASSEGAGTIYGYTF
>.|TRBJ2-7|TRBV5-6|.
TGTGCCAGCAGCCCGACAGGACGCTCCTACGAGCAGTACTTC
CASSPTGRSYEQYF
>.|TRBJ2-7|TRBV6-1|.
TGTGCCAGCACCCTCCATACCGGGACCCACTACGAGCAGTACTTC
CASTLHTGTHYEQYF
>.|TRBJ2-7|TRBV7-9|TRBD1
TGTGCCAGCAGCGAAGGGGGCACGAGCTCCTACGAGCAGTACTTC
CASSEGGTSSYEQYF
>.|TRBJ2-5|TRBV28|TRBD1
TGTGCCAGCAGTTCCCGGGACAGACAAGAGACCCAGTACTTC
CASSSRDRQETQYF
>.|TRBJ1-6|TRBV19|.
TGTGCCAGTAGTATTCGCTGGATTACAGCCGAGGGGTATTCACCCCTCCACTTT
CASSIRWITAEGYSPLHF
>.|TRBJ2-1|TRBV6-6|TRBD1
TGTGCCAGCAGTTATCTCCACAGGGGCAACTACAATGAGCAGTTCTTC
CASSYLHRGNYNEQFF
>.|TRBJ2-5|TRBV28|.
TGTGCCAGCACTGGGGGAATACAAGAGACCCAGTACTTC
CASTGGIQETQYF
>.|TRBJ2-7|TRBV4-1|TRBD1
TGCGCCAGCAGCCAGGGACAGGGGCTAAACCCCGAGCAGTACTTC
CASSQGQGLNPEQYF
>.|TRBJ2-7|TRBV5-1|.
TGCGCCAGCAGCCAGTACCGGGACACATCCTCCTACGAGCAGTACTTC
CASSQYRDTSSYEQYF
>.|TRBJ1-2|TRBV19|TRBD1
TGTGCCAGTACCGCAGGACAGGGTTCGGGATATGGCTACACCTTC
CASTAGQGSGYGYTF